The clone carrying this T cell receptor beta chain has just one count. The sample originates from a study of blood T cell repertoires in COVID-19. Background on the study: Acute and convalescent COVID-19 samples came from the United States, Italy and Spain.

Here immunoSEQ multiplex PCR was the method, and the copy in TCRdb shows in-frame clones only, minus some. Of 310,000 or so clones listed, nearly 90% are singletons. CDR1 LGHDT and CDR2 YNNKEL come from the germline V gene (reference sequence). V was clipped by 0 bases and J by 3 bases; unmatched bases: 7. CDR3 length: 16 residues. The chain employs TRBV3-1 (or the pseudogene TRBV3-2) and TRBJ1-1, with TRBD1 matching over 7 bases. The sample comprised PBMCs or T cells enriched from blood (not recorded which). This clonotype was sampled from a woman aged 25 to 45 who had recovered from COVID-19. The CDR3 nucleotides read TGTGCCAGCAGCCAAGATCGATCCGGGACAGACACTGAAGCTTTCTTT. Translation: CASSQDRSGTDTEAFF.